This T cell receptor (beta chain) emerged from a study of Ad26.COV2.S vaccination and SARS-CoV-2 variants. Broader study findings: The TCR breadth and depth analyses may have produced an underestimate of total T cell responses. Non-spike TCR breadth was similar in vaccine and placebo recipients. The study found higher spike-specific TCR breadth in vaccine than placebo recipients.

As concerns this clone: Its antigen is still unknown.

V gave up 6 bases and J gave up 2 bases, with 17 bases separating them. The CDR3 spans 16 residues. In germline, CDR1 is MNHEY, CDR2 SMNVEV (reference sequence). Profiling relied on immunoSEQ multiplex PCR, and the TCRdb table lists in-frame clones only, not all of them. The sample includes tens of thousands of clones, roughly 83% seen only once; the top ten take roughly 50%. The TCR sequence derives from a human donor who had recovered from COVID-19. Here the sequenced sample was peripheral blood, taken after recovery from COVID-19. The rearrangement links TRBV27 to TRBJ2-1; D may be TRBD2 (5 bases). In DNA, the CDR3 is TGTGCCAGCAGCCCTATGGCCGGAGGCCCCTACAATGAGCAGTTCTTC. Amino acid sequence: CASSPMAGGPYNEQFF.